One sample yielded the 4 T cell receptor beta chains listed below, sequenced in a study of blood T cell repertoires in COVID-19. Only in-frame clones appear in the TCRdb table, and some are missing; sequencing was by immunoSEQ multiplex PCR. The sample shows about 380,000 clones, around nine tenths of them seen only once. Material: PBMCs or T cells enriched from blood (not recorded which). Source of these receptors: a woman between 18 and 29 years old who had recovered from COVID-19.

This rearrangement joins TRBV30 to TRBJ1-2, with D maybe TRBD1 (5 bases). The CDR3 is made up of 12 amino acids. Trimming stripped 1 base from V and 8 bases from J, with 11 bases between. The germline V gene encodes CDR1 GTSNPN and CDR2 SVGIG (reference sequence). Here the CDR3 DNA reads TGTGCCTGGAGTGGACAGTCCGGGGGCTACACCTTC. This sequence encodes CAWSGQSGGYTF.

This chain joins TRBV4-2 and TRBJ1-1; maybe TRBD1 (6 bases). Trimming shortened V by 5 bases and J by 3 bases, and 13 bases separated the two germline ends. CDR1 is LGHNA, CDR2 YNFKEQ, per germline. This CDR3 has 14 amino acids. The CDR3 loop is CASSAGDGDTEAFF. DNA for the CDR3: TGTGCCAGCAGCGCAGGGGATGGTGACACTGAAGCTTTCTTT.

The chain carries TRBV9 and TRBJ2-1, with 13 bases identical to TRBD2. The germline V gene has CDR1 SGDLS and CDR2 YYNGEE. Trimming cost V 4 bases and J 2 bases; bases outside gene matches: 3. This CDR3 comprises 16 residues. The CDR3 is CASSILAGGPYNEQFF. In nucleotides, the CDR3 is TGTGCCAGCAGCATACTAGCGGGGGGGCCCTACAATGAGCAGTTCTTC.

V usage is TRBV3-1 (or the pseudogene TRBV3-2) and J usage is TRBJ2-7, with TRBD1 matching 7 bases. Losses at the gene ends were 4 bases for V and 3 bases for J; bases not matched to a gene: 12. Germline V gene data show CDR1 as LGHDT and CDR2 as YNNKEL (reference sequence). This CDR3 comprises 16 residues. Here the CDR3 DNA reads TGTGCCAGCAGCCTTTTCTCGGGACAGCCCTTCTACGAGCAGTACTTC. Its translation is CASSLFSGQPFYEQYF.